Listed below are T cell receptor beta chains from one sample, sequenced in a study of shared clonotypes between healthy human individuals. Data came from immunoSEQ multiplex PCR; TCRdb stores just in-frame clones and leaves some out. The table includes millions of clones, about 95% detected once. Material: naive CD8+ T cells sorted from blood. These receptors were taken from a man between 18 and 29 years old in good health. Both conserved end residues are part of each CDR3. A D gene is named only where the DNA matches it firmly. Size is omitted from some rows. Given values are once, few, many or a class for expanded clones.

>NA|TRBV7-9|NA|TRBJ1-1
TGTGCCAGCAGCTCCCCCCGGCACAGGAACACTGAAGCTTTCTTT
CASSSPRHRNTEAFF
>NA|TRBV5-1|NA|TRBJ2-5
TGCGCCAGCAGCTTGCGGACCGGGAAACAAGAGACCCAGTACTTC
CASSLRTGKQETQYF
>TRBD1|TRBV2|NA|TRBJ1-3
TGTGCCAGCACCTGGGACAGAGGAAACACCATATATTTT
CASTWDRGNTIYF
>NA|TRBV19|NA|TRBJ2-5
TGTGCCAGTAGTACCGATATCGAAGAGACCCAGTACTTC
CASSTDIEETQYF
>TRBD2|TRBV29-1|NA|TRBJ2-7
TGCAGCGTTTACGGGACTAGCGGGAGCTACGAGCAGTACTTC
CSVYGTSGSYEQYF
>NA|TRBV9|NA|TRBJ2-5
TGTGCCAGCAGCTCCGACGGGCTTCAAGAGACCCAGTACTTC
CASSSDGLQETQYF
>TRBD1|TRBV9|NA|TRBJ1-1
TGTGCCAGCAGCGCGGGACAGGGTATTCCTGAAGCTTTCTTT
CASSAGQGIPEAFF
>NA|TRBV6-4|NA|TRBJ2-1
TGTGCCAGCAGTGCTGACTACAGCTCCTACAATGAGCAGTTCTTC
CASSADYSSYNEQFF
>NA|TRBV10-3|NA|TRBJ2-1
TGTGCCATCACTACGGACTACAATGAGCAGTTCTTC
CAITTDYNEQFF
>TRBD1|TRBV2|NA|TRBJ2-1
TGTGCCAGCAAGACAGGGGGCTCCTACAATGAGCAGTTCTTC
CASKTGGSYNEQFF
>NA|TRBV14|NA|TRBJ1-1
TGTGCCAGCAGCCAAGACGGAGTAAACACTGAAGCTTTCTTT
CASSQDGVNTEAFF
>NA|TRBV4-1|NA|TRBJ2-5
TGCGCCAGCAGCCAAGATCGAGAACAGCTCCAAGAGACCCAGTACTTC
CASSQDREQLQETQYF
>TRBD1|TRBV10-3|NA|TRBJ1-2
TGTGCCATCGCAGGGGGCGCGAGTCCGGATGGCTACACCTTC
CAIAGGASPDGYTF
>NA|TRBV28|once|TRBJ1-4
TGTGCCAGCAGTTTATCCCCAGGGGAAAAACTGTTTTTT
CASSLSPGEKLFF
>NA|TRBV9|NA|TRBJ2-3
TGTGCCAGCAGTCCCACAGGGCTAACAGATACGCAGTATTTT
CASSPTGLTDTQYF